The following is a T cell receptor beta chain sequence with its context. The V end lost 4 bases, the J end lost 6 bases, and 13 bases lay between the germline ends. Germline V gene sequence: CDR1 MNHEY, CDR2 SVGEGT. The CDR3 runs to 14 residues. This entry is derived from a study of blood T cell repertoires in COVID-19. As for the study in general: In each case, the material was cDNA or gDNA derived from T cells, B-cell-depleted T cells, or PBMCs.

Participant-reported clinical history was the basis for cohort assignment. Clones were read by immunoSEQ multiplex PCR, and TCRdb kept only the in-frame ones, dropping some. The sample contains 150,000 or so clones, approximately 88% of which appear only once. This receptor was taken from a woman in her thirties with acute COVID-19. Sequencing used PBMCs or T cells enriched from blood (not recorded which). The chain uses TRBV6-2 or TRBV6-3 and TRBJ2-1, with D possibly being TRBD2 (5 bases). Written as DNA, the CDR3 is TGTGCCAGCAGTTCTGTGGGAGCCCTCAATGAGCAGTTCTTC. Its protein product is CASSSVGALNEQFF.